The 18 T cell receptor beta chains presented below share a single source sample, sequenced in a study of blood T cells in healthy people across ages. A sample-barcoded 5' primer and a J-beta primer mix were used in a second PCR of about 6 to 12 cycles. TCRdb re-called the 5' RACE reads with MiXCR, one entry per CDR3 protein. The sample has about a million distinct CDR3 sequences, 30% to 40% seen once. The sequencing input was blood. The origin of the receptors is a young man in good health.

In regard to this clonotype: The junction departs from the called germline gene at one end, perhaps through a read error. The J gene is TRBJ1-1, the V gene TRBV5-6; a weak D match, TRBD1 (5 bases). Germline V CDR1 and CDR2: SGHDT, YYEEEE. CDR3 size: 14 residues. The CDR3 sequence: CAGSLEGSNTEAFF. CDR3 DNA: TGTGCCGGCAGCTTGGAGGGGTCGAACACTGAAGCTTTCTTT.

J is TRBJ1-2 and V is TRBV4-2; D call uncertain. CDR3 length: 13 amino acids. The V end was cut by 6 bases, the J end by 7 bases, with 15 bases between. In germline, CDR1 is LGHNA, CDR2 YNFKEQ. In nucleotides, the CDR3 is TGTGCCAGCAGTGAGCCGGGTCGCTGTGGCTACACCTTC. Residues: CASSEPGRCGYTF.

Only a few counts were recorded for this clonotype. The chain combines TRBV5-4 with TRBJ2-5; D unresolved. CDR1 SGHNT and CDR2 YYREEE come from the germline V gene (reference sequence). The V gene lost 0 bases and the J gene lost 4 bases, with 10 bases spanning the gap. The CDR3 length is 14 residues. The CDR3 region is CASSLASRLETQYF. The DNA for the CDR3 is TGTGCCAGCAGCTTGGCCAGCAGATTAGAGACCCAGTACTTC. The full variable domain, with the rest looked up from reference TRBV5-4 and TRBJ2-5, is ETGVTQSPTHLIKTRGQQVTLRCSSQSGHNTVSWYQQALGQGPQFIFQYYREEENGRGNFPPRFSGLQFPNYSSELNVNALELDDSALYLCASSLASRLETQYFGPGTRLLVL.

V usage is TRBV4-3 and J usage is TRBJ1-2, with D unresolved. V was shortened by 0 bases and J by 8 bases, with 13 bases between the two germline ends. The CDR3 length is 14 residues. Germline CDR1 reads LGHNA; CDR2 reads YSLEER. CDR3 residues: CASSQERSSGGYTF. CDR3 DNA: TGCGCCAGCAGCCAAGAAAGGTCTAGCGGGGGCTACACCTTC.

For the CDR3, the DNA is TGCGCCAGCAGAGCCCAAAGAACGAACACCGGGGAGCTGTTTTTT. It yields the protein CASRAQRTNTGELFF. The chain joins TRBV5-1 to TRBJ2-2; D remains unclear. Trimming took off 5 bases at V and 0 bases at J, with 11 bases between the two ends. Germline V gene lookup returns CDR1 SGHRS and CDR2 YFSETQ. This CDR3 region has 15 residues.

The chain has TRBV3-1 and TRBJ2-1; 10 bases match TRBD2. Losses at the gene ends were 1 base for V and 4 bases for J; bases not matched to a gene: 4. The length of the CDR3 is 16 residues. Germline V gene lookup returns CDR1 LGHDT and CDR2 YNNKEL (reference sequence). CDR3 DNA sequence: TGTGCCAGCAGCCAAGCAGAGCGGGGGGGATACAATGAGCAGTTCTTC. Residues: CASSQAERGGYNEQFF.

This clonotype was seen a few times. The chain has TRBV7-2 and TRBJ2-3, with D possibly called TRBD1 or TRBD2 (5 bases each). Germline CDR1 is SGHTA and CDR2 is FQGNSA. V was pared by 1 base and J by 3 bases, with 23 bases between. The CDR3 spans 19 residues. The DNA of the CDR3 is TGTGCCAGCAGCTTAGTGGGGTCGGCCCCTCGGGGCATAACAGATACGCAGTATTTT. It codes for CASSLVGSAPRGITDTQYF.

As DNA, the CDR3 is TGTGCCAGCAGCTCTCTACGCGGAGGAGGCTACACCTTC. Translation gives CASSSLRGGGYTF. V is TRBV6-6 and J is TRBJ1-2, with no clear D. Deletions cut 6 bases from V and 8 bases from J, with 16 bases between. Germline-derived CDR1 and CDR2 are MNHNY and SVGAGI (reference sequence). The CDR3 is made up of 13 amino acids.

The V and J genes are TRBV20-1 and TRBJ2-3, with 8 bases that match TRBD2. The CDR3 spans 15 residues. Germline CDR1 reads DFQATT; CDR2 reads SNEGSKA (reference sequence). Trimming removed 1 base from V and 1 base from J; junction bases left unmatched: 4. The CDR3 loop is CSARVPAGGTDTQYF. In nucleotides, the CDR3 is TGCAGTGCTAGAGTTCCAGCGGGGGGCACAGATACGCAGTATTTT.

This clonotype was recorded a few times. The J gene is TRBJ2-7, the V gene TRBV18; 10 bases align to TRBD1. CDR3 length: 17 amino acids. Trimming removed 3 bases from V and 2 bases from J; junction bases left unmatched: 10. CDR1 is KGHSH, CDR2 LQKENI, per germline. CDR3 loop: CASSPFSMTGGTYEQYF. CDR3 nucleotide sequence: TGTGCCAGCTCACCTTTTTCTATGACAGGGGGCACCTACGAGCAGTACTTC.

The J gene is TRBJ1-6, the V gene TRBV19, with no clear D. The V gene lost 1 base and the J gene lost 7 bases, with 14 bases spanning the gap. This CDR3 is built from 16 residues. CDR1 and CDR2 from the germline V gene are LNHDA and SQIVND (reference sequence). The CDR3 protein is CASSIVRKTNNSPLHF. CDR3 DNA sequence: TGTGCCAGTAGTATAGTCCGGAAGACGAACAATTCACCCCTCCACTTT.

The V and J genes are TRBV18 and TRBJ1-2; D not certain. Germline CDR1 reads KGHSH; CDR2 reads LQKENI. The CDR3 runs 14 residues. V was cut by 4 bases and J by 0 bases, with 9 bases left in between. The CDR3 nucleotides are TGTGCCAGCTCACGGGCGGGCTCTAACTATGGCTACACCTTC. This gives the protein CASSRAGSNYGYTF.

This clonotype was picked up many times. The CDR3 DNA reads as TGTGCCAGCAGCCAAGCCATACGTAGCTCCTACAATGAGCAGTTCTTC. Residues: CASSQAIRSSYNEQFF. The rearrangement uses TRBV3-1 and TRBJ2-1; the D is unclear. The CDR3 loop spans 16 amino acids. Trimming took off 1 base at V and 0 bases at J, with 10 bases between the two ends. Germline V CDR1 and CDR2: LGHDT, YNNKEL (reference sequence).

The genes are TRBV9 and TRBJ2-1, with D uncertain. CDR1 and CDR2 from the germline V gene are SGDLS and YYNGEE. The CDR3 length is 13 residues. Trimming took 4 bases from V and 8 from J, leaving 13 bases between them. CDR3: CASSSLGRHEQFF. CDR3 DNA sequence: TGTGCCAGCAGCTCCCTGGGCCGCCATGAGCAGTTCTTC.

The chain links TRBV18 to TRBJ2-5; 7 bases map to TRBD1. TRBJ2-7 explains the end of the DNA better; the J call may be wrong. Germline lookup yields CDR1 KGHSH and CDR2 LQKENI. This CDR3 region has 15 residues. The CDR3 reads CASSPRSRQGYEQYF. CDR3 bases: TGTGCCAGCTCACCACGTTCGAGACAGGGATACGAGCAGTACTTC.

This chain links TRBV6-6 with TRBJ2-2; D unresolved. In germline, CDR1 is MNHNY, CDR2 SVGAGI (reference sequence). The CDR3 runs 16 residues. Trimming took 6 bases from V and 2 from J, leaving 16 bases between them. The CDR3 here is CASSQDGPRNTGELFF. CDR3 nucleotide sequence: TGTGCCAGCAGCCAAGACGGACCGCGAAACACCGGGGAGCTGTTTTTT.

This clonotype was counted many times. The chain employs TRBV5-1 and TRBJ2-1; 11 bases match TRBD2. The CDR3 runs to 15 residues. The V segment lost 0 bases and the J segment 5 bases; nucleotides outside the gene matches: 1. From germline, CDR1 is SGHRS and CDR2 YFSETQ. This CDR3 reads CASSLVAGGHNEQFF. In DNA, the CDR3 is TGCGCCAGCAGCTTGGTAGCGGGGGGGCACAATGAGCAGTTCTTC.

The chain couples TRBV4-1 to TRBJ1-1; TRBD1 is a possible D gene (5 bases). Trimming took off 4 bases at V and 0 bases at J, with 15 bases between the two ends. Germline values: CDR1 MGHRA, CDR2 YSYEKL. This CDR3 region has 16 residues. The CDR3: CASSPGHGVMNTEAFF. For the CDR3, the DNA is TGCGCCAGCAGCCCTGGACACGGTGTCATGAACACTGAAGCTTTCTTT.